This T cell receptor beta chain was observed in a study of cytotoxic CD8 clonotypes in ibrutinib-treated CLL. Profiling relied on immunoSEQ multiplex PCR, and the TCRdb table lists in-frame clones only, not all of them. The table lists just over 200,000 clones, about four fifths of them singletons, with 10% to 12% in the top ten. The count of this clone is one. The CDR3 totals 18 residues. Trimming took 3 bases from V and 2 from J; bases not matched to a gene: 15. The clonotype comes from a human donor with chronic lymphocytic leukemia. Sequencing used PBMCs, obtained after 12 months of ibrutinib treatment. The V gene is TRBV23-1, the J gene TRBJ1-1; 7 bases match TRBD1. TRBV23-1 has ORF status, its function being uncertain. The CDR3, as DNA: TGCGCCAGCAGTCAGACCCGACAGGGCCCTAATCCCAACACTGAAGCTTTCTTT. Amino acid sequence: CASSQTRQGPNPNTEAFF.